Each of the 13 T cell receptor beta chains below was sequenced from the same sample in a study of T-cell memory formation after mild COVID-19. TCRdb reanalysed the 5' RACE reads using MiXCR and keeps one entry per CDR3 protein. The sample yields 150,000 to 200,000 distinct CDR3 sequences, about 20% seen once. The sample consisted of PBMCs or a T cell subset sorted from them (not recorded which). The receptors shown here come from an adult woman who had mild COVID-19 (a few samples of this study predate the infection). Cell type and time point are not known.

The chain combines TRBV7-9 with TRBJ2-7; the match to TRBD2 covers 12 bases. The germline gives CDR1 SEHNR, CDR2 FQNEAQ (reference sequence). With 6 bases clipped from V and 6 bases from J, the junction kept 9 bases outside the gene matches. There are 15 residues in the CDR3. The CDR3 here is CASRSSGGAFSEQYF. The CDR3 nucleotides are TGTGCCAGCAGGTCTAGCGGGGGGGCGTTCTCCGAGCAGTACTTC.

This chain uses TRBV2 with TRBJ2-1, with D perhaps TRBD2 (6 bases). The V and J ends lost 8 bases and 0 bases respectively, with 29 bases between them. CDR3 length: 20 amino acids. Germline assignment: CDR1 SNHLY and CDR2 FYNNEI. CDR3 in DNA: TGTGCCAGCCGGAGTTCGGGACTTCCCGCGTTGGTACGCTCCTACAATGAGCAGTTCTTC. Amino acids: CASRSSGLPALVRSYNEQFF.

The sample holds a few counts of this clonotype. The chain carries TRBV4-1 and TRBJ2-1; TRBD2 matches at 14 bases. Trimming at V came to 1 base and at J to 9 bases, leaving 14 bases not matched to a gene. The CDR3 runs to 19 residues. Germline V gene data show CDR1 as MGHRA and CDR2 as YSYEKL. CDR3 sequence (DNA): TGCGCCAGCAGCCAAGGTCCTACGGGACTAGCGGGGGTGTTGGGTGAGCAGTTCTTC. It encodes CASSQGPTGLAGVLGEQFF.

V usage is TRBV20-1 and J usage is TRBJ2-7, with TRBD1 matching over 10 bases. The trim removed 0 bases at V and 4 bases at J, leaving 6 bases unmatched. Per the germline V gene, CDR1 is DFQATT and CDR2 is SNEGSKA (reference sequence). The CDR3 has 15 residues. Written as DNA, the CDR3 is TGCAGTGCTAGAGATGTAGGGACAGGGGTATACGAGCAGTACTTC. It specifies CSARDVGTGVYEQYF.

J is TRBJ1-2 and V is TRBV7-9; D gene unclear. The germline V gene encodes CDR1 SEHNR and CDR2 FQNEAQ (reference sequence). This CDR3 has 13 residues. V shed 4 bases and J shed 8 bases, with 14 bases lying between them. The CDR3 protein is CASSSPATRGYTF. CDR3 DNA sequence: TGTGCCAGCAGCTCCCCGGCTACACGGGGCTACACCTTC.

The CDR3 region is CASSMTGKDFGKLFF. The CDR3 DNA follows: TGTGCCAGCAGTATGACAGGGAAGGATTTCGGAAAACTGTTTTTT. The chain recombines TRBV7-9 with TRBJ1-4, with 7 bases fitting TRBD1. Germline CDR1 reads SEHNR; CDR2 reads FQNEAQ (reference sequence). There are 15 residues in the CDR3. V was clipped by 6 bases and J by 10 bases; unmatched bases: 14.

This clonotype was seen a handful of times. This sequence joins TRBV4-3 and TRBJ2-5; weak D call: TRBD1 (6 bases). The V and J ends lost 1 base and 4 bases respectively, with 13 bases between them. Germline-derived CDR1 and CDR2 are LGHNA and YSLEER. CDR3 length equals 15 residues. The CDR3 coding sequence is TGCGCCAGCAGCCAAGGCTCAGGGGCGGGAGAGACCCAGTACTTC. Protein product: CASSQGSGAGETQYF.

This rearrangement joins TRBV12-3 or TRBV12-4 to TRBJ2-7; 8 bases are a match to TRBD2. The CDR3 sequence is 13 residues long. V gave up 4 bases and J gave up 7 bases; unmatched junction bases: 6. CDR3: CASSSLPGGEQYF. In nucleotides, the CDR3 is TGTGCCAGCAGTTCCCTCCCGGGGGGGGAGCAGTACTTC.

The chain combines TRBV4-2 with TRBJ2-1; 8 bases align to TRBD2. V dropped 9 bases and J dropped 5; count of bases not matched to a gene: 9. Per germline, CDR1 LGHNA and CDR2 YNFKEQ. The CDR3 runs to 14 residues. The CDR3 DNA sequence: TGTGCCAGTAGGACAAGCGGGAGACACAATGAGCAGTTCTTC. Protein sequence: CASRTSGRHNEQFF.

There are a few counts of this clonotype. This chain connects TRBV7-9 to TRBJ2-1, with 8 nucleotides matching TRBD2. The germline gives CDR1 SEHNR, CDR2 FQNEAQ (reference sequence). The CDR3 totals 17 residues. Trimming at V came to 1 base and at J to 1 base, leaving 6 bases not matched to a gene. Here the CDR3 DNA reads TGTGCCAGCAGCTTAGGCCCAGCGGGAGTATCCTACAATGAGCAGTTCTTC. Protein sequence: CASSLGPAGVSYNEQFF.

The chain couples TRBV27 to TRBJ1-1; a possible D gene is TRBD1 (6 bases). Trimming cost V 6 bases and J 4 bases, with 15 bases left between them. From germline, CDR1 is MNHEY and CDR2 SMNVEV (reference sequence). The CDR3 has 14 amino acids. CDR3 sequence (DNA): TGTGCCAGCAGGCAGACCGGGGGGCGCACTGAAGCTTTCTTT. Encoded protein: CASRQTGGRTEAFF.

V gene TRBV24-1 combines with J gene TRBJ1-1, with D uncertain. Trimming took off 3 bases at V and 1 base at J, with 2 bases between the two ends. Germline CDR1 and CDR2: KGHDR and SFDVKD. This CDR3 spans 12 amino acids. The CDR3 here is CATSDENTEAFF. CDR3 nucleotide sequence: TGTGCCACCAGTGATGAGAACACTGAAGCTTTCTTT.

This clonotype turned up a few times. This chain uses TRBV7-3 with TRBJ2-2; D call uncertain. V lost 1 base and J 6 bases, leaving 6 bases between the germline ends. The germline gives CDR1 SGHTA, CDR2 FQGTGA. CDR3 length: 13 amino acids. DNA of the CDR3: TGTGCCAGCAGCTTAATCGGTCCCGGGGAGCTGTTTTTT. Its protein is CASSLIGPGELFF. Complete variable domain (other parts from reference TRBV7-3 and TRBJ2-2): GAGVSQTPSNKVTEKGKYVELRCDPISGHTALYWYRQSLGQGPEFLIYFQGTGAADDSGLPNDRFFAVRPEGSVSTLKIQRTERGDSAVYLCASSLIGPGELFFGEGSRLTVL.